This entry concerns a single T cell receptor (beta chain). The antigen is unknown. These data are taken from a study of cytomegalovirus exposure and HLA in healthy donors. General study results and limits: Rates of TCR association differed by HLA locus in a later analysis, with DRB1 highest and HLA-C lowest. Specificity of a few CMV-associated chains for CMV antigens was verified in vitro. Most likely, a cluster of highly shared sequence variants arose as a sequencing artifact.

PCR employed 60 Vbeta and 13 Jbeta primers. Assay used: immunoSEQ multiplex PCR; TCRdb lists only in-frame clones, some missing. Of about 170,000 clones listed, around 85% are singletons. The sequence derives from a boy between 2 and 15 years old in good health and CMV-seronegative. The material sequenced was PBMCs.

The CDR3 coding sequence is TGTGCCAGTAGTATAACCGGGACAGGGGGAGCTGAAGCTTTCTTT. Protein sequence: CASSITGTGGAEAFF. The V call is TRBV19, the J call TRBJ1-1; 11 nucleotides line up with TRBD1. This CDR3 contains 15 residues. V shed 2 bases and J 6 bases; nucleotides not matched to a gene: 5. CDR1 and CDR2 from the germline V gene are LNHDA and SQIVND (reference sequence).